This T cell receptor beta chain was recorded in a study of blood T cell repertoires in COVID-19. Study-wide background: From T cells, B-cell-depleted T cells, or PBMCs came the material, which was cDNA or gDNA.

Recovered participants had two consecutive negative NP/OP PCR tests, healthcare professional clearance, or symptom resolution. In the original workflow: For nucleated cells, counts were estimated from reference gene primer amplification. Sequencing used immunoSEQ multiplex PCR; TCRdb keeps in-frame clones, though not all of them. That table gives V, J and clone size, and the DNA gave D and trimming. The top ten clones hold roughly 2.3% of a sample with over 300,000 clones, 70% to 90% of them seen once. V was clipped by 3 bases and J by 5 bases; unmatched bases: 1. Germline CDR1 reads DFQATT; CDR2 reads SNEGSKA (reference sequence). The CDR3 totals 13 residues.

The rearrangement uses TRBV20-1 and TRBJ2-3; TRBD2 aligns across 11 bases. Sequencing input: PBMCs or T cells enriched from blood (not recorded which). The source of this sequence is a man aged 25 to 40 who had recovered from COVID-19. The CDR3 loop reads CSASSGGGDTQYF. In DNA, the CDR3 is TGCAGTGCTAGTAGCGGGGGGGGAGATACGCAGTATTTT.